This TCR beta chain was sequenced for a study of CD8 T cells in ankylosing spondylitis. Study-level results: Some of the motif variants had earlier been found in reactive arthritis patients' fluid and blood. Disease-associated clones were reportedly significantly overrepresented in matched ankylosing spondylitis synovial fluid. Seemingly characteristic of ankylosing spondylitis blood was a TCR beta motif consisting of about 8 highly homologous variants. As for the disease-linked clones, they showed a CD8+ phenotype and occurred at relatively low frequencies in peripheral blood.

Germline values: CDR1 SGHTA, CDR2 FQGNSA. The CDR3 has 17 amino acids. V was trimmed by 0 bases and J by 8 bases, leaving 17 bases between them. This clonotype was seen only a few times. Its specificity is unknown. Libraries for TCR beta were made by quantitative 5'-RACE with molecular barcodes. A single record per CDR3 protein comes from TCRdb applying MiXCR to the 5' RACE reads. The sample has 400,000 or so distinct CDR3 sequences; roughly 26% are singletons. The receptor was isolated from a male donor with ankylosing spondylitis. Material for sequencing was blood, either unsorted or a sorted T cell fraction (not recorded which). V gene TRBV7-2 combines with J gene TRBJ1-6; D possibly corresponds to TRBD1 (6 bases). CDR3 DNA: TGTGCCAGCAGCTTAGCGATCGGGAACAGGGAGGATTCACCCCTCCACTTT. It translates to CASSLAIGNREDSPLHF.